This entry describes one T cell receptor (beta chain). Its specificity is unknown. Using immunoSEQ multiplex PCR, the repertoire was profiled, and TCRdb retains in-frame clones only, with some absent. The sample lists about 38,000 clones; roughly 79% were seen once. The data originate from a study of glioma-infiltrating T cells after dendritic cell vaccination. Overall study findings and caveats: Estimated pretreatment TIL content predicted outcome after dendritic cell vaccination.

Germline values: CDR1 SGHRS, CDR2 YFSETQ. The CDR3 has 15 residues. Trimming cost V 0 bases and J 0 bases, with 9 bases left between them. Selection required adequate fresh-frozen tumor tissue plus more than two years' survival data. No glioblastoma patient carried an isocitrate dehydrogenase mutation. Blood PBMC samples: pre-vaccination, two weeks post third vaccination, and at tumor progression. The receptor's source is a human donor with glioblastoma. This material consisted of blood, taken before dendritic cell vaccination. The chain has TRBV5-1 and TRBJ2-5; TRBD2 might be the D (5 bases). In DNA, the CDR3 is TGCGCCAGCAGCTTGGCCCAGACTAACCAAGAGACCCAGTACTTC. Translating gives CASSLAQTNQETQYF.